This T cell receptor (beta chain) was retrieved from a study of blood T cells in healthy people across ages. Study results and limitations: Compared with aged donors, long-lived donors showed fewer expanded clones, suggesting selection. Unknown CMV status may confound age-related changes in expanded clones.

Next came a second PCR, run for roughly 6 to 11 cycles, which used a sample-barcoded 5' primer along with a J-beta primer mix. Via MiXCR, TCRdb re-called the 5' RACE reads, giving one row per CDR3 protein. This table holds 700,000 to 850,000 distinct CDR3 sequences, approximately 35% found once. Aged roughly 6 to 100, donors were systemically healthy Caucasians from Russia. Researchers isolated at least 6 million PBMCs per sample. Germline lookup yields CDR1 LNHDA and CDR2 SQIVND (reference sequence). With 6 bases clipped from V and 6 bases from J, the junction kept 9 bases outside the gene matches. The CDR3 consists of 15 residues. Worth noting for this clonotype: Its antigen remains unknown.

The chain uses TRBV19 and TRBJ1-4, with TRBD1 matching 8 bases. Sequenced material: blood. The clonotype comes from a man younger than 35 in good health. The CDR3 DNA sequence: TGTGCCAGTAGCGGGCTGGACAGGGAGTATGAAAAACTGTTTTTT. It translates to CASSGLDREYEKLFF. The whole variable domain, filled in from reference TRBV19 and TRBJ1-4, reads DGGITQSPKYLFRKEGQNVTLSCEQNLNHDAMYWYRQDPGQGLRLIYYSQIVNDFQKGDIAEGYSVSREKKESFPLTVTSAQKNPTAFYLCASSGLDREYEKLFFGSGTQLSVL.